This T cell receptor (beta chain) was documented in a study of Ad26.COV2.S vaccination and SARS-CoV-2 variants. Treatment specified: some 20 received Ad26.COV2.S at low or high dose, single or two shots; a few received placebo; per-sample allocation not given. Following the first vaccine or placebo injection, samples were taken on day 63. Germline CDR1 LGHNA, CDR2 YSLEER. Losses at the gene ends were 4 bases for V and 0 bases for J; bases not matched to a gene: 3. The CDR3 runs to 17 residues. The data were produced by immunoSEQ multiplex PCR, yet TCRdb's version contains in-frame clones alone and is incomplete. This sample has fewer than 500,000 clones, with about 93% found just once.

The receptor was derived from a person aged 18-60 years who received the Ad26.COV2.S COVID-19 vaccine or a placebo. V gene TRBV4-3 combines with J gene TRBJ2-2; TRBD2 aligns across 12 bases. This material consisted of peripheral blood, taken in a trial of Ad26.COV2.S vaccine versus placebo. The CDR3 sequence is CASSRWTSGTNTGELFF. DNA for the CDR3: TGCGCCAGCAGCCGGTGGACTAGCGGGACGAACACCGGGGAGCTGTTTTTT.